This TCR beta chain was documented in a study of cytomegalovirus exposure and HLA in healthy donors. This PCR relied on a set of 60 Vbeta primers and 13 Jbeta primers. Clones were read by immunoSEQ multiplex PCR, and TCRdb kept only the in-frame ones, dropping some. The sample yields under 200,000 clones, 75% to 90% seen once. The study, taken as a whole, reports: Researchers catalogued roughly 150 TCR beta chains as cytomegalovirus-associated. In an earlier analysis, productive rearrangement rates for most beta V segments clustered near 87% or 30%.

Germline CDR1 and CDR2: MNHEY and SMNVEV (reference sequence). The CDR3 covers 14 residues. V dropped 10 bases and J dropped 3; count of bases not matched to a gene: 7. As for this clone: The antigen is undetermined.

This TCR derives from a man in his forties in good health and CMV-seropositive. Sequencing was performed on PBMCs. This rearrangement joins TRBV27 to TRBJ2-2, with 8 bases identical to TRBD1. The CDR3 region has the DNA TGTGCCACAACCAGACAGGGGTACACCGGGGAGCTGTTTTTT. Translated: CATTRQGYTGELFF.